This T cell receptor (beta chain) was observed in a study of blood T cell repertoires in COVID-19. During active infection, Seattle patients enrolled and were then monitored through disease. The repertoire was sequenced with immunoSEQ multiplex PCR; TCRdb's copy has only in-frame clones and lacks some. The sample yields approximately 270,000 clones, about four fifths seen once. The germline V and J ends were trimmed by 1 base and 2 bases, with 6 bases remaining between them. In germline, CDR1 is SEHNR, CDR2 FQNEAQ (reference sequence). CDR3 length equals 13 residues. This TCR derives from a person aged 70 to 85 with COVID-19, enrolled during active disease. The sample comprised peripheral blood. The chain carries TRBV7-9 and TRBJ2-7; D gene unclear. CDR3 coding DNA: TGTGCCAGCAGCTTAGTAGATACCTACGAGCAGTACTTC. Protein product: CASSLVDTYEQYF.